The 27 T cell receptor beta chains given below trace back to one sample, sequenced in a study of blood T cell repertoires in COVID-19 (dated by TCRdb to the early 2020s). The library was made by the immunoSEQ multiplex PCR assay. The table was pulled from immuneACCESS by TCRdb, which kept in-frame rearrangements only. Such tables lose some clones; where checked, under half of the loss comes from unresolved V genes, and the rest has no known cause. This sample has some 200,000 clones in its table, and over 75% of those were observed once. The ten biggest clones cover 9.8% of the sample. The sample consisted of peripheral blood. These receptor sequences come from a woman of 80 years or more with acute or convalescent COVID-19.

V is TRBV27 and J is TRBJ2-1; a weak D match, TRBD1 (5 bases). Deletions cut 0 bases from V and 2 bases from J, with 8 bases between. The CDR3 extends over 15 amino acids. CDR1 is MNHEY and CDR2 is SMNVEV in the germline V gene (reference sequence). CDR3 sequence: CASSLSGLTYNEQFF. The CDR3, as DNA: TGTGCCAGCAGTTTATCGGGGCTCACCTACAATGAGCAGTTCTTC.

This chain connects TRBV7-2 to TRBJ1-6, with no clear D. With 2 bases removed from V and 9 bases from J, the gap between germline ends came to 11 bases. The CDR3 contains 14 residues. Germline CDR1 is SGHTA and CDR2 is FQGNSA. The CDR3 is CASSLYLRGSPLHF. The CDR3 nucleotides are TGTGCCAGCAGCTTATATCTTAGAGGTTCACCCCTCCACTTT.

The chain is built from TRBV6-2 or TRBV6-3 and TRBJ1-4, with unresolved D. The germline V and J ends were trimmed by 4 bases and 8 bases, with 14 bases remaining between them. The CDR3 loop spans 14 amino acids. Germline CDR1 MNHEY, CDR2 SVGEGT. CDR3 protein: CASSSETRFEKLFF. In DNA form, the CDR3 reads TGTGCCAGCAGTTCTGAGACTCGTTTCGAAAAACTGTTTTTT.

This rearrangement joins TRBV6-5 to TRBJ1-2, with 7 positions matching TRBD1. Germline CDR1 MNHEY, CDR2 SVGAGI. The CDR3 consists of 14 residues. With 6 bases clipped from V and 2 bases from J, the junction kept 6 bases outside the gene matches. For the CDR3, the DNA is TGTGCCAGCAGACAACAGGGGAGAAACTATGGCTACACCTTC. It yields the protein CASRQQGRNYGYTF.

The sample holds one count of this clone. Written as DNA, the CDR3 is TGTGCCAGCAGGGACAGCTACGAGCAGTACTTC. Translated: CASRDSYEQYF. The J gene is TRBJ2-7, the V gene TRBV12-3 or TRBV12-4, with D possibly matching TRBD1 (6 bases). The CDR3 totals 11 residues. The V and J ends lost 6 bases and 3 bases respectively, with 6 bases between them.

V gene TRBV7-8 combines with J gene TRBJ1-2; no reliable D call. The CDR3 is 15 residues long. The V gene's germline CDR1 is SGHVS and CDR2 FQNEAQ. The V and J ends lost 4 bases and 4 bases respectively, with 16 bases between them. The CDR3 region has the DNA TGTGCCAGCAGCTCCGATTATGGTGGCGGCTATGGCTACACCTTC. The encoded protein is CASSSDYGGGYGYTF.

The chain uses TRBV6-5 and TRBJ1-1; D is unclear. Germline CDR1 and CDR2: MNHEY and SVGAGI. With 7 bases removed from V and 1 base from J, the gap between germline ends came to 13 bases. The CDR3 extends over 14 amino acids. The CDR3 coding sequence is TGTGCCAGCACTCTGAATCGGTGGAACACTGAAGCTTTCTTT. This codes for CASTLNRWNTEAFF.

This rearrangement joins TRBV5-8 to TRBJ1-2; D not certain. Germline V CDR1 and CDR2: SGHTS, YDEGEE. The germline V and J ends were trimmed by 1 base and 4 bases, with 14 bases remaining between them. This CDR3 is 15 amino acids long. CDR3 DNA sequence: TGTGCCAGCAGCTTGCGTCGGAGGGCCGCCTATGGCTACACCTTC. It yields the protein CASSLRRRAAYGYTF.

The V call is TRBV3-1 (or the pseudogene TRBV3-2), the J call TRBJ2-2; no clear D. CDR1 and CDR2 (germline): LGHDT, YNNKEL (reference sequence). The V and J ends lost 4 bases and 6 bases respectively, with 6 bases between them. This CDR3 spans 12 amino acids. The CDR3 DNA sequence: TGTGCCAGCAGCCCCCCCGCCGGGGAGCTGTTTTTT. Residues: CASSPPAGELFF.

This chain joins TRBV18 and TRBJ2-7, with D unclear. Per germline, CDR1 KGHSH and CDR2 LQKENI. V shed 6 bases and J shed 3 bases, with 18 bases lying between them. CDR3 length equals 15 residues. The CDR3 nucleotides are TGTGCCAGCTCGTCAAACACGGCTAGAAACTACGAGCAGTACTTC. Translated: CASSSNTARNYEQYF.

This clone was seen a few times. Other DNA sequences of this sample code for an identical CDR3. V is TRBV7-8 and J is TRBJ1-1, with D uncertain. Germline V gene data show CDR1 as SGHVS and CDR2 as FQNEAQ. This CDR3 has 14 amino acids. The V gene lost 2 bases and the J gene lost 2 bases, with 9 bases spanning the gap. The CDR3 protein is CASSLTEKNTEAFF. In DNA, the CDR3 is TGTGCCAGCAGCTTAACAGAAAAAAACACTGAAGCTTTCTTT.

This rearrangement joins TRBV6-2 or TRBV6-3 to TRBJ2-2, with TRBD2 matching over 10 bases. Trimming cost V 6 bases and J 6 bases; bases outside gene matches: 10. In germline, CDR1 is MNHEY, CDR2 SVGEGT. The CDR3 is made up of 16 amino acids. DNA of the CDR3: TGTGCCAGCAGCCCCCTAGCGGGGGTTGGTGCCGGGGAGCTGTTTTTT. This encodes CASSPLAGVGAGELFF.

This clone was found once. The chain combines TRBV11-2 with TRBJ1-4, with a possible D match to TRBD1 (5 bases). V lost 2 bases and J 1 base, leaving 11 bases between the germline ends. The length of the CDR3 is 16 residues. Germline V CDR1 and CDR2: SGHAT, FQNNGV. CDR3 amino acids: CASSLRAGGTNEKLFF. DNA of the CDR3: TGTGCCAGCAGCTTAAGAGCGGGGGGAACTAATGAAAAACTGTTTTTT.

V usage is TRBV30 and J usage is TRBJ2-6, with D tentatively TRBD2 (6 bases). This CDR3 comprises 17 residues. CDR1 and CDR2 from the germline V gene are GTSNPN and SVGIG (reference sequence). V lost 2 bases and J lost 2, with 16 bases in between. CDR3 residues: CAWSLGTGRAGANVLTF. CDR3 nucleotides: TGTGCCTGGAGTTTAGGGACTGGCAGGGCTGGGGCCAACGTCCTGACTTTC.

The CDR3 nucleotides read TGTGCCAGTACCCCCAGGGGGAGGATCTCTGGGGCCAACGTCCTGACTTTC. Residues: CASTPRGRISGANVLTF. This sequence joins TRBV19 and TRBJ2-6; weak D call: TRBD1 (7 bases). Trimming removed 7 bases from V and 0 bases from J, with 16 bases in between. The CDR3 extends over 17 amino acids. Germline CDR1 reads LNHDA; CDR2 reads SQIVND (reference sequence).

The chain carries TRBV5-1 and TRBJ2-5, with 12 bases identical to TRBD2. Germline CDR1 and CDR2: SGHRS and YFSETQ. The CDR3 is made up of 16 amino acids. With V trimmed by 3 bases and J by 2 bases, 5 bases remained unmatched. This CDR3 is CASSSRTSGVQETQYF. The CDR3 DNA sequence: TGCGCCAGCAGCTCACGGACTAGCGGGGTACAAGAGACCCAGTACTTC.

In regard to this clone: In the same sample, other DNA sequences code for this CDR3. The chain is built from TRBV7-2 and TRBJ2-1; 8 bases match TRBD2. The CDR3 totals 15 residues. With 3 bases clipped from V and 4 bases from J, the junction kept 5 bases outside the gene matches. Germline loops: CDR1 SGHTA, CDR2 FQGNSA. CDR3 protein: CASSFAGGSYNEQFF. The DNA of the CDR3 is TGTGCCAGCAGCTTCGCGGGGGGATCATACAATGAGCAGTTCTTC.

The chain combines TRBV30 with TRBJ2-1; 8 nucleotides line up with TRBD2. Germline V gives CDR1 GTSNPN, CDR2 SVGIG (reference sequence). After removal of 7 bases from V and 2 bases from J, the junction contained 7 bases not matched to a gene. There are 14 residues in the CDR3. The CDR3 sequence: CAFRTSNTYNEQFF. CDR3 DNA sequence: TGTGCCTTCAGGACTAGCAATACCTACAATGAGCAGTTCTTC. Full variable domain (outside the CDR3, taken from reference TRBV30 and TRBJ2-1): SQTIHQWPATLVQPVGSPLSLECTVEGTSNPNLYWYRQAAGRGLQLLFYSVGIGQISSEVPQNLSASRPQDRQFILSSKKLLLSDSGFYLCAFRTSNTYNEQFFGPGTRLTVL.

The DNA of the CDR3 is TGTGCCAGCAGTCCCCCGGAGGGTTGGGGCACTGAAGCTTTCTTT. Translation gives CASSPPEGWGTEAFF. This chain links TRBV27 with TRBJ1-1, with unresolved D. V was cut by 5 bases and J by 4 bases, with 17 bases left in between. The length of the CDR3 is 15 residues. Germline assignment: CDR1 MNHEY and CDR2 SMNVEV (reference sequence).

Regarding this clone: The identical CDR3 is also encoded by other nucleotide sequences in the sample. This rearrangement joins TRBV5-1 to TRBJ1-4, with 7 bases aligning to TRBD1. V trimming: 4 bases; J trimming: 3 bases; junction bases outside the gene matches: 3. CDR3 length: 14 residues. CDR1 is SGHRS, CDR2 YFSETQ, per germline. The chain's CDR3 is CASSGGQSNEKLFF. CDR3 in DNA: TGCGCCAGCAGCGGGGGACAGTCTAATGAAAAACTGTTTTTT.

The chain couples TRBV7-6 to TRBJ2-2, with 7 positions matching TRBD2. J gave up 5 bases and V 1 base, and 13 bases lay outside the gene matches. CDR1 SGHVS and CDR2 FNYEAQ come from the germline V gene. The CDR3 runs 18 residues. The CDR3 coding sequence is TGTGCCAGCAGCTTAGACCGTCCTAGCTCGGGGGGTACCGGGGAGCTGTTTTTT. Translating it yields CASSLDRPSSGGTGELFF.

The V gene is TRBV15, the J gene TRBJ1-2, with D possibly being TRBD1 (5 bases). The germline gives CDR1 LNHNV, CDR2 YYDKDF (reference sequence). The CDR3 is 14 residues long. The V and J ends lost 1 base and 2 bases respectively, with 8 bases between them. The CDR3 DNA is TGTGCCACCAGCAGAGCCGCAGGGAACTATGGCTACACCTTC. This sequence encodes CATSRAAGNYGYTF. Complete variable domain (other parts from reference TRBV15 and TRBJ1-2): DAMVIQNPRYQVTQFGKPVTLSCSQTLNHNVMYWYQQKSSQAPKLLFHYYDKDFNNEADTPDNFQSRRPNTSFCFLDIRSPGLGDTAMYLCATSRAAGNYGYTFGSGTRLTVV.

The gene calls are TRBV5-1 and TRBJ2-3, with 12 nucleotides matching TRBD2. Losses at the gene ends were 2 bases for V and 3 bases for J; bases not matched to a gene: 4. The CDR3 covers 16 residues. From germline, CDR1 is SGHRS and CDR2 YFSETQ. CDR3 in amino acids: CASSLGTSGGTDTQYF. The DNA for the CDR3 is TGCGCCAGCAGCTTAGGTACTAGCGGGGGGACAGATACGCAGTATTTT.

The rearrangement joins TRBV27 to TRBJ2-3; 9 bases match TRBD1. J lost 3 bases, V lost 6 bases, and 13 bases had no gene match. This CDR3 is built from 17 residues. The germline gives CDR1 MNHEY, CDR2 SMNVEV (reference sequence). For the CDR3, the DNA is TGTGCCAGCAGAACCACCGGGACAGGGATTAGAACAGATACGCAGTATTTT. This encodes CASRTTGTGIRTDTQYF.

This clone has only one observation. The rearrangement uses TRBV7-9 and TRBJ1-1; TRBD1 might be the D (5 bases). Germline V lookup: CDR1 SEHNR, CDR2 FQNEAQ (reference sequence). The CDR3 length is 14 residues. Trimming took off 1 base at V and 4 bases at J, with 10 bases between the two ends. The CDR3 DNA is TGTGCCAGCAGCTTAGTGGGGGGTGGCACTGAAGCTTTCTTT. This encodes CASSLVGGGTEAFF.

The chain joins TRBV9 to TRBJ1-4; 8 nucleotides line up with TRBD1. V lost 0 bases to trimming and J lost 7 bases; unmatched junction nucleotides: 14. Germline V CDR1 and CDR2: SGDLS, YYNGEE. CDR3 length equals 18 residues. The CDR3 sequence is CASSVVTWFTGGGEKLFF. CDR3 nucleotide sequence: TGTGCCAGCAGCGTAGTAACCTGGTTTACAGGGGGAGGTGAAAAACTGTTTTTT.

V gene TRBV18 combines with J gene TRBJ1-2; D call uncertain. Germline-derived CDR1 and CDR2 are KGHSH and LQKENI. The CDR3 covers 15 residues. V gave up 0 bases and J gave up 4 bases, with 12 bases separating them. The CDR3 nucleotides are TGTGCCAGCTCACCACCGGGAGGGCCGGGCTATGGCTACACCTTC. As protein: CASSPPGGPGYGYTF.